This record concerns one TCR beta chain sequence. Its target is not known. These data come from a study of T cell repertoires in cytomegalovirus infection. In TCRdb, the reads were re-called with MiXCR into one record per CDR3 protein. The sample yields a few hundred thousand distinct CDR3 sequences, about a sixth seen once. Germline CDR1 is SNHLY and CDR2 is FYNNEI. V lost 6 bases and J lost 0; bases outside the gene matches: 7. The CDR3 consists of 18 residues. Study results and caveats: In two of eight donors, the top clonotype was HLA-C-restricted CMV-specific.

The sample was CD8+ T cells from PBMCs. The TCR originated in a human donor in good health (CMV status not recorded). Some clones in this sample may be carry-over from other donors' samples. The chain recombines TRBV2 with TRBJ2-3, with TRBD2 matching over 15 bases. CDR3 residues: CASSGGLAGGRSTDTQYF. As DNA, the CDR3 is TGTGCCAGCAGCGGGGGACTAGCGGGGGGTCGGAGCACAGATACGCAGTATTTT.